These 12 T cell receptor beta chains were all obtained from the same sample, sequenced in a study of siplizumab effects on memory and regulatory T cells. Sequenced by immunoSEQ multiplex PCR; TCRdb stores in-frame clones only, minus some. The table lists around 97,000 clones, just under 95% of them singletons. Sequenced material: non-Treg CD4+ T cells sorted from blood. Receptors were obtained from a human donor in good health.

This clone was counted once. The V and J genes are TRBV19 and TRBJ2-2, with D unresolved. Germline V gene sequence: CDR1 LNHDA, CDR2 SQIVND (reference sequence). The V and J ends lost 3 bases and 2 bases respectively, with 10 bases between them. This CDR3 is built from 15 residues. The CDR3 sequence: CASSINRGNTGELFF. CDR3 nucleotide sequence: TGTGCCAGTAGTATTAACAGAGGCAACACCGGGGAGCTGTTTTTT.

The chain joins TRBV6-5 to TRBJ2-1, with TRBD2 identical over 11 bases. J was trimmed by 4 bases and V by 4 bases; bases with no gene match: 3. Germline CDR1 is MNHEY and CDR2 is SVGAGI. The CDR3 has 15 amino acids. The chain's CDR3 is CASSLTSGSYNEQFF. As DNA, the CDR3 is TGTGCCAGCAGTTTAACTAGCGGGAGTTACAATGAGCAGTTCTTC.

The V and J genes are TRBV5-1 and TRBJ2-7, with 8 bases that match TRBD2. Per the germline V gene, CDR1 is SGHRS and CDR2 is YFSETQ. This CDR3 contains 17 residues. V lost 0 bases, J lost 0 bases, and 8 bases stayed unmatched. The CDR3 DNA sequence: TGCGCCAGCAGCTTGGAGGCTAGCGGGCGAAGCTCCTACGAGCAGTACTTC. This encodes CASSLEASGRSSYEQYF. The entire variable domain, with the rest obtained from reference TRBV5-1 and TRBJ2-7, is as follows: KAGVTQTPRYLIKTRGQQVTLSCSPISGHRSVSWYQQTPGQGLQFLFEYFSETQRNKGNFPGRFSGRQFSNSRSEMNVSTLELGDSALYLCASSLEASGRSSYEQYFGPGTRLTVT.

The rearrangement uses TRBV30 and TRBJ2-7; 7 bases are shared with TRBD1. In germline, CDR1 is GTSNPN, CDR2 SVGIG (reference sequence). V shed 5 bases and J 3 bases; nucleotides not matched to a gene: 7. The CDR3 extends over 13 amino acids. CDR3 nucleotide sequence: TGTGCCTGGGCCGGGGCAGGGGGCTACGAGCAGTACTTC. Translation gives CAWAGAGGYEQYF.

V and J are TRBV2 and TRBJ2-5, with 10 bases that match TRBD1. Germline CDR1 reads SNHLY; CDR2 reads FYNNEI. Trimming at V came to 7 bases and at J to 4 bases, leaving 9 bases not matched to a gene. The CDR3 runs to 15 residues. The CDR3 loop is CASISDRGRGETQYF. The CDR3, as DNA: TGTGCCAGCATAAGTGACAGGGGGCGAGGAGAGACCCAGTACTTC. The full variable domain, with the rest looked up from reference TRBV2 and TRBJ2-5, is EPEVTQTPSHQVTQMGQEVILRCVPISNHLYFYWYRQILGQKVEFLVSFYNNEISEKSEIFDDQFSVERPDGSNFTLKIRSTKLEDSAMYFCASISDRGRGETQYFGPGTRLLVL.

The V and J genes are TRBV19 and TRBJ1-1; 9 nucleotides align to TRBD1. The CDR3 totals 16 residues. Germline V gene lookup returns CDR1 LNHDA and CDR2 SQIVND (reference sequence). V shed 3 bases, J shed 0 bases, and the junction held 5 bases outside the gene matches. The CDR3 DNA is TGTGCCAGTAGTATCGCCGGGACAGGGATGAACACTGAAGCTTTCTTT. The encoded protein is CASSIAGTGMNTEAFF.

The chain carries TRBV11-2 and TRBJ2-7, with 9 bases aligning to TRBD1. Germline CDR1 and CDR2: SGHAT and FQNNGV. V lost 5 bases to trimming and J lost 6 bases; unmatched junction nucleotides: 2. CDR3 length equals 12 residues. CDR3 sequence: CASSPDRGEQYF. The CDR3 DNA follows: TGTGCCAGCAGCCCGGACAGGGGCGAGCAGTACTTC.

The chain recombines TRBV28 with TRBJ2-7, with D hard to call. V lost 5 bases and J lost 0, with 17 bases in between. CDR1 and CDR2 from the germline V gene are MDHEN and SYDVKM. This CDR3 comprises 16 residues. CDR3 sequence: CASSLVLGPSSYEQYF. The DNA of the CDR3 is TGTGCCAGCAGTCTCGTGCTCGGCCCTTCCTCCTACGAGCAGTACTTC.

The J gene is TRBJ2-1, the V gene TRBV30; 13 bases line up with TRBD2. Trimming cost V 3 bases and J 10 bases; bases outside gene matches: 9. Germline CDR1 reads GTSNPN; CDR2 reads SVGIG (reference sequence). This CDR3 has 15 amino acids. The CDR3 nucleotides are TGTGCCTGGAGCGACACCGGGACTAGCGGGATAGAGCAGTTCTTC. It codes for CAWSDTGTSGIEQFF.

The chain is built from TRBV7-8 and TRBJ2-7; 9 bases fit TRBD1. This CDR3 has 14 residues. The germline V gene encodes CDR1 SGHVS and CDR2 FQNEAQ. J gave up 2 bases and V 3 bases, and 2 bases lay outside the gene matches. CDR3 region: CASSFGTGPYEQYF. CDR3 nucleotides: TGTGCCAGCAGCTTTGGGACAGGGCCCTACGAGCAGTACTTC.

The chain joins TRBV13 to TRBJ2-7, with a possible D match to TRBD2 (5 bases). V was pared by 0 bases and J by 1 base, with 13 bases between. The germline CDR1 and CDR2 sequences are PRHDT and FYEKMQ (reference sequence). CDR3 length: 16 residues. CDR3 sequence reads: CASSLGGTEGSYEQYF. In DNA, the CDR3 is TGTGCCAGCAGCTTAGGAGGAACAGAGGGTTCCTACGAGCAGTACTTC.

The rearrangement uses TRBV5-1 and TRBJ2-5; TRBD2 agrees at 12 bases. This CDR3 is built from 16 residues. Per the germline V gene, CDR1 is SGHRS and CDR2 is YFSETQ. V trimming: 4 bases; J trimming: 5 bases; junction bases outside the gene matches: 9. Here the CDR3 DNA reads TGCGCCAGCAGCCCTAACCCAACTAGCGGGGGGGAGACCCAGTACTTC. Amino acid sequence: CASSPNPTSGGETQYF.